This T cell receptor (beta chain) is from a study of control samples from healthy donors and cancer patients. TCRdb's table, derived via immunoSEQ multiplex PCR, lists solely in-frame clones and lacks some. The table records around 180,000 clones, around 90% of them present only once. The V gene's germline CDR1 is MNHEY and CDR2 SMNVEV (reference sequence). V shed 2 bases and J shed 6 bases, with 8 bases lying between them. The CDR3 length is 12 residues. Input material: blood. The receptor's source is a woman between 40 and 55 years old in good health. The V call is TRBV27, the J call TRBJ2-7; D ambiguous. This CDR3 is CASSLILGEQYF. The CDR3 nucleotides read TGTGCCAGCAGTTTAATCCTCGGCGAGCAGTACTTC.